This T cell receptor (beta chain) derives from a study of blood T cell repertoires in COVID-19 (dated by TCRdb to the early 2020s). Looking at the study overall: The collaborator samples originated in the United States, Italy and Spain and spanned the acute and convalescent phases of COVID-19. The prospective study material was composed of cDNA or gDNA derived from T cells, B-cell-depleted T cells, or PBMCs. Subjects who had been exposed to COVID-19, were actively infected with it, or had recovered from it provided the deeply sampled blood TCRbeta repertoires that made up the dataset. A freely available public database, intended as a resource for researchers studying the immune response to SARS-CoV-2, is where the repertoires were released. The samples were drawn from two sources: the first 160 participants of the ongoing ImmuneRACE study, and fewer than 1,500 subjects contributed by 6 global collaborators. A de-identified subject ID, COVID-19 status, age in years and sex were almost always included in the sample metadata. HLA class I and class II types, where available, came from metadata supplied by the sample provider rather than from assay-based typing. General findings and caveats noted by the study authors: Clinical and demographic metadata were provided uncurated, with the amount varying by source and participant.

TCRbeta CDR3 regions were amplified from genomic DNA using the immunoSEQ Assay, a bias-controlled multiplex PCR. The original pipeline was this. Nucleated cell counts per sample were estimated from amplification of reference gene primers within the assay. To quantify the absolute abundance of each unique TCRbeta CDR3 rearrangement, sequence reads were collapsed and filtered. Productive Simpson clonality was computed per sample as the square root of Simpson's diversity index over productive rearrangements. Entries here come from immuneACCESS through TCRdb and include only in-frame sequences with V and J called. Some clones fail to appear in such tables; in the studies checked, an unresolved V gene covers under half of the shortfall, and the cause of the remainder is unknown. V, J and clone size derive from that table, while D and trimming were established from the DNA sequence. Counted in this sample were over 250,000 clones; 70% to 90% of them appeared once. The ten largest clones represent about an eighth of the sample.

Turning to this clone: The antigen it binds to is not known. No quality values exist for individual bases; no much larger clone is one base distant.

In Seattle, one collaborating source enrolled patients while the infection was active and tracked those patients longitudinally over the course of disease. The collaborating institutions used their own protocols to collect whole blood in K2EDTA tubes. For TCRbeta analysis, collaborator samples were shipped as frozen whole blood, as isolated PBMCs, or as DNA extracted from either sample type. The V and J ends are trimmed by 8 bases and 8 bases, leaving 18 bases between them. Reading the germline V gene (reference sequence) gives CDR1 MNHEY and CDR2 SMNVEV. From the cysteine through the phenylalanine, the CDR3 covers 13 amino acids. The only DNA kept is the CDR3, 39 bases in frame from the first base.

Sequenced sample: peripheral blood. This clonotype originated in a woman in her 70s with COVID-19, enrolled during active disease. The rearranged segments are TRBV27 and TRBJ1-1; 6 matching bases give a weak D call of TRBD1. The DNA is as follows: TGTGCCAGCGCTAGAGTGGGGGCCCAAGAAGCTTTCTTT. This codes for CASARVGAQEAFF.